This TCR beta chain emerged from a study of cytomegalovirus exposure and HLA in healthy donors. In the case of this clone: What it binds is unknown.

Findings of the study overall: Most likely, a cluster of highly shared sequence variants arose as a sequencing artifact. Accurate predictions that matched the HLA-A and HLA-B alleles of most subjects were reportedly made from TCR beta sequences. Presence/absence analyses rested on an assumption that sequencing depth was roughly uniform across donors. In vitro confirmation showed three CMV-associated chains to be CMV antigen specific.

The CDR3 is made up of 15 amino acids. Germline values: CDR1 LNHNV, CDR2 YYDKDF (reference sequence). The V gene lost 0 bases and the J gene lost 0 bases, with 9 bases spanning the gap. Both 60 Vbeta primers and 13 Jbeta primers went into the PCR. Produced via immunoSEQ multiplex PCR; TCRdb's table is partial and in-frame only. The repertoire includes about 57,000 clones, around 70% of them detected once, and around 8.4% sits in the top ten. The rearrangement links TRBV15 to TRBJ2-7; D remains unclear. This receptor was identified in a woman aged 45 to 65 in good health and CMV-seronegative. Sequenced input: PBMCs. The DNA of the CDR3 is TGTGCCACCAGCAGAGATCGAGAGAGCTCCTACGAGCAGTACTTC. Protein sequence: CATSRDRESSYEQYF.